These 6 T cell receptor beta chains originate from one sample sequenced in a study of cytomegalovirus exposure and HLA in healthy donors. The PCR was carried out with 60 Vbeta primers and 13 Jbeta primers. The assay was immunoSEQ multiplex PCR, and TCRdb's table has in-frame clones only and misses some. The profile shows under 150,000 clones, 82% of them singletons. The specimen was PBMCs. These receptor sequences come from a male donor in good health and CMV-seronegative.

The chain carries TRBV6-5 and TRBJ2-3; D might be TRBD2 (5 bases). The germline gives CDR1 MNHEY, CDR2 SVGAGI. The ends were cut back, 8 bases at V and 0 bases at J, with 12 bases in the middle. The CDR3 sequence is 14 residues long. CDR3 protein: CASFSGTSTDTQYF. In DNA, the CDR3 is TGTGCCAGCTTCAGCGGCACTAGCACAGATACGCAGTATTTT.

This sequence joins TRBV6-4 and TRBJ1-2; TRBD1 might be the D (6 bases). Germline CDR1 reads MRHNA; CDR2 reads SNTAGT. The CDR3 sequence is 15 residues long. Trimming stripped 6 bases from V and 2 bases from J, with 16 bases between. The CDR3 coding sequence is TGTGCCAGCAGAGAAAAGACAGGCGACAACTATGGCTACACCTTC. Protein product: CASREKTGDNYGYTF.

The chain combines TRBV28 with TRBJ2-1; weak D call: TRBD2 (6 bases). The germline CDR1 and CDR2 sequences are MDHEN and SYDVKM. V lost 6 bases and J lost 10, with 22 bases in between. CDR3 size: 15 residues. The CDR3 DNA follows: TGTGCCAGCAGGCCCATCCCCGGGAGCTTTGGGGAGCAGTTCTTC. This translates into CASRPIPGSFGEQFF.

V usage is TRBV7-6 and J usage is TRBJ1-5, with a possible D match to TRBD1 (5 bases). The CDR3 is made up of 14 amino acids. Germline CDR1 and CDR2: SGHVS and FNYEAQ. Trimming removed 4 bases from V and 4 bases from J, with 11 bases in between. CDR3 bases: TGTGCCAGCAGCTCCGGGGGGGTAAATCAGCCCCAGCATTTT. This translates into CASSSGGVNQPQHF.

The rearrangement joins TRBV2 to TRBJ2-1; a possible D gene is TRBD2 (6 bases). The CDR3 is 13 amino acids. Germline CDR1 and CDR2: SNHLY and FYNNEI. V was cut by 5 bases and J by 4 bases, with 9 bases left in between. The CDR3 is CASSMAGYNEQFF. The CDR3, as DNA: TGTGCCAGCAGTATGGCGGGGTACAATGAGCAGTTCTTC.

The chain links TRBV29-1 to TRBJ1-1; TRBD1 matches 8 bases. Unmatched junction bases numbered 15, after V lost 2 bases and J lost 7 bases. CDR3 length: 16 amino acids. CDR1 is SQVTM and CDR2 is ANQGSEA in the germline V gene. CDR3 DNA sequence: TGCAGCGTTGAAAGTCCGGCCGCCGGGACAGGAGATGAAGCTTTCTTT. It is translated as CSVESPAAGTGDEAFF.